The rows below give T cell receptor beta chains drawn from one sample of a study of blood T cell repertoires in COVID-19. Assay used: immunoSEQ multiplex PCR; TCRdb lists only in-frame clones, some missing. The table shows 200,000 to 250,000 clones, with roughly nine tenths occurring only once. Sequenced input: PBMCs or T cells enriched from blood (not recorded which). The origin of the receptors is a woman between 18 and 30 years old in a cohort exposed to, infected with or recovered from COVID-19 (not recorded which). Each CDR3 is given with its conserved first and last residue. D genes are given only for firm matches. Size is omitted from some rows. Given values are once, few, many or a class for expanded clones.

TRBJ1-5 TRBV7-2 TRBD1 once CASSLWDSSFSNQPQHF TGTGCCAGCAGCTTATGGGACAGCTCCTTTAGCAATCAGCCCCAGCATTTT
TRBJ1-5 TRBV19 - few CASRHSLSQPQHF TGTGCCAGTAGGCACAGTCTCTCTCAGCCCCAGCATTTT
TRBJ2-7 TRBV10-3 TRBD1 - CAIREGQDSYEQYF TGTGCCATCAGGGAGGGACAGGACTCCTACGAGCAGTACTTC
TRBJ1-4 TRBV6-5 - - CASSRVQGGEKLFF TGTGCCAGCAGTCGAGTACAGGGCGGGGAAAAACTGTTTTTT
TRBJ2-4 TRBV20-1 TRBD1 once CSASDRGRQTFQYF TGCAGTGCTAGTGACAGGGGGAGGCAAACATTTCAGTACTTC
TRBJ1-2 TRBV6-5 TRBD1 - CASSYQGAGGYTF TGTGCCAGCAGTTACCAGGGGGCGGGCGGCTACACCTTC
TRBJ1-6 TRBV27 - - CASSQRQEPSSYNSPLHF TGTGCCAGCAGTCAAAGACAGGAGCCGAGCTCCTATAATTCACCCCTCCACTTT
TRBJ2-3 TRBV6-1 TRBD2 - CASSDGGRIDTQYF TGTGCCAGCAGTGATGGCGGGAGAATAGATACGCAGTATTTT
TRBJ1-1 TRBV19 TRBD1 - CASSSRGLITEAFF TGTGCCAGTAGTAGCAGGGGGCTGATCACTGAAGCTTTCTTT
TRBJ2-3 TRBV21-1 - - CASSNPAAGPDTQYF TGTGCCAGCAGCAATCCGGCAGCGGGCCCAGATACGCAGTATTTT
TRBJ1-2 TRBV11-3 - - CASSRGVRDLYGYTF TGTGCCAGCAGCCGTGGCGTACGGGATTTATATGGCTACACCTTC
TRBJ2-1 TRBV19 TRBD2 - CASRYSGRGYNEQFF TGTGCCAGTAGATATAGCGGGAGAGGGTACAATGAGCAGTTCTTC
TRBJ2-1 TRBV7-6 - - CASSPLYGGQYNEQFF TGTGCCAGCAGCCCATTATACGGGGGGCAATACAATGAGCAGTTCTTC
TRBJ2-3 TRBV7-3 TRBD2 - CASSPGTSGADTDTQYF TGTGCCAGCAGCCCCGGGACTAGCGGGGCAGACACAGATACGCAGTATTTT
TRBJ2-2 TRBV7-2 TRBD1 - CASSLYRDRVGTGELFF TGTGCCAGCAGCCTTTACCGGGACAGGGTAGGCACCGGGGAGCTGTTTTTT
TRBJ1-5 TRBV24-1 TRBD1 few CATSDNRGNNQPQHF TGTGCCACCAGTGACAACAGGGGGAACAATCAGCCCCAGCATTTT
TRBJ2-5 TRBV7-2 TRBD1 - CASSLKDRGLQETQYF TGTGCCAGCAGCTTAAAGGACAGGGGTTTGCAAGAGACCCAGTACTTC
TRBJ2-1 TRBV4-1 - - CASSQTGMRFDEQFF TGCGCCAGCAGCCAAACAGGGATGAGGTTCGATGAGCAGTTCTTC
TRBJ2-2 TRBV7-3 TRBD2 - CASSLGLAAAGELFF TGTGCCAGCAGCCTGGGACTAGCGGCGGCCGGGGAGCTGTTTTTT
TRBJ2-1 TRBV6-2/TRBV6-3 TRBD2 - CASSPGLAGGSEQFF TGTGCCAGCAGTCCGGGACTAGCGGGAGGTAGTGAGCAGTTCTTC
TRBJ2-6 TRBV5-1 - - CASSSQGVSGANVLTF TGCGCCAGCAGCTCGCAAGGGGTCTCTGGGGCCAACGTCCTGACTTTC
TRBJ2-2 TRBV9 - - CASSAGQINTGELFF TGTGCCAGCAGCGCCGGACAGATCAACACCGGGGAGCTGTTTTTT
TRBJ1-2 TRBV5-1 TRBD1 - CASSLQGAMDGYTF TGCGCCAGCAGCTTACAGGGGGCGATGGATGGCTACACCTTC
TRBJ1-2 TRBV28 TRBD1 - CASSSHVRQGTYGYTF TGTGCCAGCAGTTCCCACGTGCGACAGGGCACCTATGGCTACACCTTC
TRBJ1-2 TRBV6-5 TRBD1 once CASSRQTGSSYGYTF TGTGCCAGCAGTCGCCAGACAGGGTCCAGCTATGGCTACACCTTC
TRBJ2-1 TRBV12-3/TRBV12-4 - - CASSLSNEQFF TGTGCCAGCAGTCTTTCCAATGAGCAGTTCTTC
TRBJ1-1 TRBV27 - - CASSLQRGLNTEAFF TGTGCCAGCAGTCTCCAGAGAGGCCTGAACACTGAAGCTTTCTTT
TRBJ2-2 TRBV10-2 - - CASSVGSMNTGELFF TGCGCCAGCAGTGTTGGGAGCATGAACACCGGGGAGCTGTTTTTT
TRBJ2-1 TRBV3-1/TRBV3-2 TRBD2 - CASSPRTSSRSEQFF TGTGCCAGCAGCCCCCGGACTAGCTCCAGGAGTGAGCAGTTCTTC
TRBJ2-3 TRBV5-1 - - CASSPRQGGGDTQYF TGCGCCAGCAGCCCAAGACAGGGCGGAGGGGATACGCAGTATTTT